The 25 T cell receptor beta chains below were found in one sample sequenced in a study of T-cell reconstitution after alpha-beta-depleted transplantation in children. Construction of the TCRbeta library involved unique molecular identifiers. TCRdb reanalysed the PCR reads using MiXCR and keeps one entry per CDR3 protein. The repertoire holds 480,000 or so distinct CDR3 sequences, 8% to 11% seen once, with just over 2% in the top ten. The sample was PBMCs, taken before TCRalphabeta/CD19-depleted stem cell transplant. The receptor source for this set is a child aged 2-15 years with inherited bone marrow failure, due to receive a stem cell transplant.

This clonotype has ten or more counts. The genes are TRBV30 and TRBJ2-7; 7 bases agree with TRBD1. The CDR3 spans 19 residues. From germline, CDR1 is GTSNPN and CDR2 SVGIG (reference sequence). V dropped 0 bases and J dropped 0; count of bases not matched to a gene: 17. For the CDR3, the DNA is TGTGCCTGGAGTGTACCCCCCGGGCGAGGACAGGTCCCCTCCTACGAGCAGTACTTC. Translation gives CAWSVPPGRGQVPSYEQYF.

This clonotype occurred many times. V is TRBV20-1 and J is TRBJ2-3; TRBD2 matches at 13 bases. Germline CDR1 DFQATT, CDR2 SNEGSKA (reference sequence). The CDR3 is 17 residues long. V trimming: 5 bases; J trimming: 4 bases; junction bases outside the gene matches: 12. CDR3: CSASRTSGSVIADTQYF. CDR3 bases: TGCAGTGCTTCAAGGACTAGCGGGAGTGTTATCGCAGATACGCAGTATTTT.

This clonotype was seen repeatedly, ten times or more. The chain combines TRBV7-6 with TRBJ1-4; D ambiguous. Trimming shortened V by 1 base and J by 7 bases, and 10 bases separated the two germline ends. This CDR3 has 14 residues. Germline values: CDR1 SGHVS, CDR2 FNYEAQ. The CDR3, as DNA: TGTGCCAGCAGCTTAGTTCCGGGCGGTGAAAAACTGTTTTTT. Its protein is CASSLVPGGEKLFF.

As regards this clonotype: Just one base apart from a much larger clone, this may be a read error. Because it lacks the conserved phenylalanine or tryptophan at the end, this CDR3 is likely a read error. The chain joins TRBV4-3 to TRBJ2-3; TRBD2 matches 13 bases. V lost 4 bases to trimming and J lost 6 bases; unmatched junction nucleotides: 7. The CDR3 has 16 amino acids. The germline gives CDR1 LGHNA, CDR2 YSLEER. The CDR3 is CASSLGTSGTLDTQYL. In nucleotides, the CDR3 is TGCGCCAGCAGCCTCGGGACTAGCGGGACTCTGGATACGCAGTATCTT.

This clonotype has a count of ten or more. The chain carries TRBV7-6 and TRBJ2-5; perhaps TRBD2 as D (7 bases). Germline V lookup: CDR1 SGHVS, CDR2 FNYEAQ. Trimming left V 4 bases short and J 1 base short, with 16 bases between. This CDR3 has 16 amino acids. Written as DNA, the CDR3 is TGTGCCAGCAGCTCGAGGGGGGGCGGGGGCCAAGAGACCCAGTACTTC. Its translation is CASSSRGGGGQETQYF.

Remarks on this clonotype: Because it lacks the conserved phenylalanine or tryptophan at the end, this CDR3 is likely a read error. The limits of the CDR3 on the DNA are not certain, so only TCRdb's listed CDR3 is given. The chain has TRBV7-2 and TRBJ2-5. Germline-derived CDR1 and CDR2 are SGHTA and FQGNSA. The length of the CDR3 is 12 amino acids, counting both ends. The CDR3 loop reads CASSLAWETHYL.

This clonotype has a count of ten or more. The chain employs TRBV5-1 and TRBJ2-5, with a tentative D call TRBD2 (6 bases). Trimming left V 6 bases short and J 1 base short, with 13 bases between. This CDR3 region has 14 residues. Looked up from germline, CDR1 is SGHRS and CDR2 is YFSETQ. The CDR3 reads CASTFLGGQETQYF. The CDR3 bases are TGCGCCAGCACCTTTCTGGGAGGCCAAGAGACCCAGTACTTC.

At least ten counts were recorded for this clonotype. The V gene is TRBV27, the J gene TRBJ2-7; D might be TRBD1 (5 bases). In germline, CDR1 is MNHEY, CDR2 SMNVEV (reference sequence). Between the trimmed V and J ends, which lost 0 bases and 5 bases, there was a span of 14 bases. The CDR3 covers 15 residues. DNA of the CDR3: TGTGCCAGCAGTTTATCCCCAGGGATAGTCCACGAGCAGTACTTC. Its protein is CASSLSPGIVHEQYF.

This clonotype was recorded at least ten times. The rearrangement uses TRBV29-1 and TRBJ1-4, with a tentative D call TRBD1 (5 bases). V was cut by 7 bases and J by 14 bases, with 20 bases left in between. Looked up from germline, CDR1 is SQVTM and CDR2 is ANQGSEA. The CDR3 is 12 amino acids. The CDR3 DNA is TGCAGCGGGACATTTAATGAAAAGGGGCTGTTTTTT. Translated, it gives CSGTFNEKGLFF.

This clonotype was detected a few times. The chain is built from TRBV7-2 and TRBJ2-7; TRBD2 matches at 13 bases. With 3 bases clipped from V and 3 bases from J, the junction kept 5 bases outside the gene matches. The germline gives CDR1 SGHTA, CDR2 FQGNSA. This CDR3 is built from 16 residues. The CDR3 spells CASSFYTSGRVYEQYF. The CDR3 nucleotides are TGTGCCAGCAGCTTCTATACTAGCGGGAGGGTCTACGAGCAGTACTTC.

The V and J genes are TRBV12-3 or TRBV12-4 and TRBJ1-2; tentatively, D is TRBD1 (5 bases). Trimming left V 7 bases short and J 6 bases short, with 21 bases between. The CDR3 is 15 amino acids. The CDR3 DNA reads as TGTGCCAGCATATTAAGACAGTATGCGAACGATGGCTACACCTTC. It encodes CASILRQYANDGYTF.

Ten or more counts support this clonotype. DNA of the CDR3: TGCAGTCCTAACCGGAGGGGGACGAACACTGAAGCTTTCTTT. Amino acid sequence: CSPNRRGTNTEAFF. V is TRBV20-1 and J is TRBJ1-1; TRBD1 might be the D (6 bases). The CDR3 extends over 14 amino acids. V was clipped by 8 bases and J by 1 base, with 17 bases between them. Per the germline V gene, CDR1 is DFQATT and CDR2 is SNEGSKA (reference sequence).

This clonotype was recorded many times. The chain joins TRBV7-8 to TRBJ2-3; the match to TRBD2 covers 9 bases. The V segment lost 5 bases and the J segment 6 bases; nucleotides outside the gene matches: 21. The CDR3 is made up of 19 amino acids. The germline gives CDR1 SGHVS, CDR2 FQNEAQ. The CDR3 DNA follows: TGTGCCAGCAGCCCAGCTCAGGGGGTTAGCGGGAGCTTCTATGATACGCAGTATTTT. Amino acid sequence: CASSPAQGVSGSFYDTQYF. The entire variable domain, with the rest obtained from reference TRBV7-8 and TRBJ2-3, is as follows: GAGVSQSPRYKVAKRGQDVALRCDPISGHVSLFWYQQALGQGPEFLTYFQNEAQLDKSGLPSDRFFAERPEGSVSTLKIQRTQQEDSAVYLCASSPAQGVSGSFYDTQYFGPGTRLTVL.

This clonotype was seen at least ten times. The CDR3 sequence: CASSQEVGSSYNEQFF. The CDR3 coding sequence is TGTGCCAGCAGCCAAGAGGTCGGAAGCTCCTACAATGAGCAGTTCTTC. V gene TRBV4-2 combines with J gene TRBJ2-1; D call uncertain. Trimming cost V 0 bases and J 0 bases, with 9 bases left between them. This CDR3 comprises 16 residues. CDR1 and CDR2 from the germline V gene are LGHNA and YNFKEQ.

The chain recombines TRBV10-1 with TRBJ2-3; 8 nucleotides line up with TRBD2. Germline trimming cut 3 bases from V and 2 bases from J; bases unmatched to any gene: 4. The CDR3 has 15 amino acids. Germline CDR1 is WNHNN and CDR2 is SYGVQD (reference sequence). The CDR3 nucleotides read TGCGCCAGCAGTGATGCACTAGCGGCCACAGATACGCAGTATTTT. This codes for CASSDALAATDTQYF.

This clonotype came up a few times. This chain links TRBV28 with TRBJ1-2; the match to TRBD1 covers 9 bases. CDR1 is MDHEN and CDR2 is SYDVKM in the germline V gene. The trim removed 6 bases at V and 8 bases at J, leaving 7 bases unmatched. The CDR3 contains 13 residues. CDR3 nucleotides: TGTGCCAGCAGCCCGACAGGGGGAAACGGCTACACCTTC. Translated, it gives CASSPTGGNGYTF.

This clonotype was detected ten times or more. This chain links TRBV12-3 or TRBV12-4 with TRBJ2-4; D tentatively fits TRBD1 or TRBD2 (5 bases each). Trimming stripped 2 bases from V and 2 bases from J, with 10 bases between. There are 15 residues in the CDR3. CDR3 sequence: CASSLLGETKNIQYF. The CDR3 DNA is TGTGCCAGCAGTTTATTGGGGGAAACCAAAAACATTCAGTACTTC.

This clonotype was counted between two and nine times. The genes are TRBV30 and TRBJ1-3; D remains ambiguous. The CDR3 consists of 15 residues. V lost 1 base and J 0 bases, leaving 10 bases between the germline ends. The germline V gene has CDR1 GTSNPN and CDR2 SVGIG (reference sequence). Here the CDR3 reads CAWSGGSSSGNTIYF. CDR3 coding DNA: TGTGCCTGGAGTGGGGGATCGTCCTCTGGAAACACCATATATTTT. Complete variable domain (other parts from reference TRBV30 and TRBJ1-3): SQTIHQWPATLVQPVGSPLSLECTVEGTSNPNLYWYRQAAGRGLQLLFYSVGIGQISSEVPQNLSASRPQDRQFILSSKKLLLSDSGFYLCAWSGGSSSGNTIYFGEGSWLTVV.

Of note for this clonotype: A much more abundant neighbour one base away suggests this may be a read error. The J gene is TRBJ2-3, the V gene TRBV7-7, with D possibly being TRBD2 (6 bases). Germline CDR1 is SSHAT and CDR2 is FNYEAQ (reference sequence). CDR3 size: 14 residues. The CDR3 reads CASSCGGNSDTQYF. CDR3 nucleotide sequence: TGTGCTAGCAGCTGCGGAGGGAATTCAGATACGCAGTATTTT.

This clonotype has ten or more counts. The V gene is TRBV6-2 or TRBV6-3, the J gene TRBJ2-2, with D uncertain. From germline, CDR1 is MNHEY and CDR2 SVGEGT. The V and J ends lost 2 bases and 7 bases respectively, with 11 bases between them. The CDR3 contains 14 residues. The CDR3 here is CASSYLQSFGELFF. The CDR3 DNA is TGTGCCAGCAGTTACCTCCAGTCCTTCGGGGAGCTGTTTTTT.

The CDR3 loop is CASSSTGAYTEAFF. Here the CDR3 DNA reads TGTGCCAGCAGCTCGACAGGGGCTTACACTGAAGCTTTCTTT. The chain combines TRBV5-4 with TRBJ1-1; the match to TRBD1 covers 8 bases. The V gene's germline CDR1 is SGHNT and CDR2 YYREEE (reference sequence). This CDR3 region has 14 residues. V dropped 3 bases and J dropped 3; count of bases not matched to a gene: 4.

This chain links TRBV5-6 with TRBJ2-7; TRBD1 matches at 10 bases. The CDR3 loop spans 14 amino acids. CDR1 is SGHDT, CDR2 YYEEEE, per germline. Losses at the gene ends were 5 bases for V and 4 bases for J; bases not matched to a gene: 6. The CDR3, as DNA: TGTGCCAGCAGTTACGGACAGGGGGTATACGAGCAGTACTTC. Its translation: CASSYGQGVYEQYF.

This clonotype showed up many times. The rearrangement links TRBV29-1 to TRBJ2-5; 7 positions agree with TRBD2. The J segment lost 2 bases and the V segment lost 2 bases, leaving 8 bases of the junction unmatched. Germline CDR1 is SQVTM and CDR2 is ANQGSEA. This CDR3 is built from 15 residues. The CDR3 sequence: CSVELGLAEQETQYF. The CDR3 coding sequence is TGCAGCGTTGAATTGGGTCTAGCGGAGCAAGAGACCCAGTACTTC.

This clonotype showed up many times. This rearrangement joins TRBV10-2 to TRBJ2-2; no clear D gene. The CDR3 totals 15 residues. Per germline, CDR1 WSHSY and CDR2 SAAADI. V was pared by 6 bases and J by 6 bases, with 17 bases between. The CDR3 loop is CASSPTPRSAGELFF. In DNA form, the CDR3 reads TGCGCCAGCAGCCCAACCCCCCGGTCCGCCGGGGAGCTGTTTTTT.

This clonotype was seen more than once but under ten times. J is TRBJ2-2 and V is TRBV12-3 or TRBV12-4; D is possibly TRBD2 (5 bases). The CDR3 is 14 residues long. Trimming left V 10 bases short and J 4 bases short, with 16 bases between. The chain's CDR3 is CATRFPAVTGELFF. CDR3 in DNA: TGTGCCACCCGGTTTCCAGCGGTCACCGGGGAGCTGTTTTTT.